This T cell receptor (beta chain) was identified in a study of T cells in localized non-small cell lung cancer. Trimming took 4 bases from V and 0 from J, leaving 8 bases between them. The CDR3 has 14 amino acids. Germline CDR1 SGHTA, CDR2 FQGNSA. Repertoires were generated with immunoSEQ multiplex PCR, while TCRdb's copy carries only in-frame clones and drops some. The sample carries about 26,000 clones, 70% to 90% recorded once. Material: peripheral blood, obtained before any cancer treatment. The chain combines TRBV7-2 with TRBJ2-3; D remains unclear. The origin of this receptor is a female donor at least 60 years old with stage II squamous cell lung carcinoma. The CDR3 bases are TGTGCCAGCAGCTCCCGCGTGAGCACAGATACGCAGTATTTT. Its protein is CASSSRVSTDTQYF.